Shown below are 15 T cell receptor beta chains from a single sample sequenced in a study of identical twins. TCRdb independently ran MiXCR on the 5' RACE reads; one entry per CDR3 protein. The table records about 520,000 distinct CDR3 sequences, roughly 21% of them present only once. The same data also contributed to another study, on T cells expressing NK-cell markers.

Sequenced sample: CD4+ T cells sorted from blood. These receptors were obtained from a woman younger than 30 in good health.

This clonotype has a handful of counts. In DNA, the CDR3 is TGTGCCAGCAGCTTATGGGGCGCTGAAGCTTTCTTT. Its translation is CASSLWGAEAFF. V is TRBV7-9 and J is TRBJ1-1, with a possible D match to TRBD1 (5 bases). V lost 2 bases and J lost 6, with 7 bases in between. CDR1 and CDR2 (germline): SEHNR, FQNEAQ (reference sequence). CDR3 length equals 12 residues.

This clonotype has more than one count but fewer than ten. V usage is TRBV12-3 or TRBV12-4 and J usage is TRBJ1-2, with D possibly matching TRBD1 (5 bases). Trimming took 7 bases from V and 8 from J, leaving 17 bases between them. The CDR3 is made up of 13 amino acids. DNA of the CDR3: TGTGCCAGCACCCGAGGCAGGGAGTGGGGCTACACCTTC. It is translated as CASTRGREWGYTF.

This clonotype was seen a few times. CDR3 residues: CSASSGRGNNEQFF. DNA for the CDR3: TGCAGTGCTAGCTCCGGGAGAGGTAACAATGAGCAGTTCTTC. The genes are TRBV20-1 and TRBJ2-1; a weak D match, TRBD2 (6 bases). CDR1 is DFQATT and CDR2 is SNEGSKA in the germline V gene (reference sequence). This CDR3 has 14 amino acids. V was shortened by 3 bases and J by 5 bases, with 14 bases between the two germline ends.

This chain's CDR3 is CSAPTSGQETQYF. In nucleotides, the CDR3 is TGCAGTGCTCCCACTAGCGGTCAAGAGACCCAGTACTTC. The genes are TRBV20-1 and TRBJ2-5; 8 bases are shared with TRBD2. CDR3 length: 13 residues. Germline CDR1 DFQATT, CDR2 SNEGSKA (reference sequence). With V trimmed by 5 bases and J by 2 bases, 4 bases remained unmatched.

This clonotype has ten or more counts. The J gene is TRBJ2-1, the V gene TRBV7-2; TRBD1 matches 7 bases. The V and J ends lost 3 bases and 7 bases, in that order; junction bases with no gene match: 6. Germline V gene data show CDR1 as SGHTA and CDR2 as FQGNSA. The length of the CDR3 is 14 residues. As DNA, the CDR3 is TGTGCCAGCAGCTTCCACAGGGGTGGAAATGAGCAGTTCTTC. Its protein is CASSFHRGGNEQFF.

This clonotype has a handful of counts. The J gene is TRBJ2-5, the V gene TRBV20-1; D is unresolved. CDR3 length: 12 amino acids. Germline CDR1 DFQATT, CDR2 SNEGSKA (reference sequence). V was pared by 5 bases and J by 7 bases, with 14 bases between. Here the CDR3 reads CSADRALGTQYF. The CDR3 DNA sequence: TGCAGTGCTGACCGGGCCCTAGGGACCCAGTACTTC.

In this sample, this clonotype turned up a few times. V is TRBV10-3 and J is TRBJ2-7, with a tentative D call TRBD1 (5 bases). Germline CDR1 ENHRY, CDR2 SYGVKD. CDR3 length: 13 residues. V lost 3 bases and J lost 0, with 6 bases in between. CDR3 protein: CAISDRDSYEQYF. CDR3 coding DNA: TGTGCCATCAGTGACAGGGACTCCTACGAGCAGTACTTC.

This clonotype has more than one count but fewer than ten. This CDR3 reads CASSPTLAPYNEQFF. The CDR3 region has the DNA TGTGCCAGCAGTCCAACACTAGCGCCGTACAATGAGCAGTTCTTC. The chain carries TRBV7-7 and TRBJ2-1; 7 nucleotides align to TRBD2. The CDR3 covers 15 residues. The ends lost 6 bases at V and 4 bases at J; junction bases unmatched: 9. The germline V gene has CDR1 SSHAT and CDR2 FNYEAQ (reference sequence).

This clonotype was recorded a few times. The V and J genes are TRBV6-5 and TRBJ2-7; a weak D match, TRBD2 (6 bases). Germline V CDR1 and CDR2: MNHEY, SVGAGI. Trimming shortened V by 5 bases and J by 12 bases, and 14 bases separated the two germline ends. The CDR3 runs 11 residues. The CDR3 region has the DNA TGTGCCAGCAGTCACCGGGGGATGGGGTACTTC. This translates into CASSHRGMGYF.

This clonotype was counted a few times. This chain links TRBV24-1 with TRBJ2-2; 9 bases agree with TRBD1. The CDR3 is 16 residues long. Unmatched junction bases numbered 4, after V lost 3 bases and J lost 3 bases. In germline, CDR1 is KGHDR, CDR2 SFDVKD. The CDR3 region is CATSDPRQGDTGELFF. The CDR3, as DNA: TGTGCCACCAGTGATCCTAGACAGGGGGACACCGGGGAGCTGTTTTTT.

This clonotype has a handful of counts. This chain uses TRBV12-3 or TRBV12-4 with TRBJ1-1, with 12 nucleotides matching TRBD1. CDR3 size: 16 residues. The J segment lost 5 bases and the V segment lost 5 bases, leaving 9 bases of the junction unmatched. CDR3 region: CASSAPGQGAKTEAFF. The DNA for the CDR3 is TGTGCCAGCAGTGCTCCGGGACAGGGGGCGAAGACTGAAGCTTTCTTT.

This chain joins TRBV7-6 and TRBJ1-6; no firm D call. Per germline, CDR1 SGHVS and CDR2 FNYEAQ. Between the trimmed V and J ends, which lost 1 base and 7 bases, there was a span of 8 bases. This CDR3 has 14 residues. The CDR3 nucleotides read TGTGCCAGCAGCTTAGTTGGGCGGAATTCACCCCTCCACTTT. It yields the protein CASSLVGRNSPLHF.

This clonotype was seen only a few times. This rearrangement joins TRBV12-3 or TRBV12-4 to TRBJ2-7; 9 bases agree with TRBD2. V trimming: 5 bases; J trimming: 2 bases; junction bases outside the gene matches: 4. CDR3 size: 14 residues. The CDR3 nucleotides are TGTGCCAGCAGTCCTAGCGGGATGACCTACGAGCAGTACTTC. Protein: CASSPSGMTYEQYF.

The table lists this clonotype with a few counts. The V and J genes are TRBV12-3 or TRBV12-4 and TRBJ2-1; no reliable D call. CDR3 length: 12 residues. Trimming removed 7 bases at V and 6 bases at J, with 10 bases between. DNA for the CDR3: TGTGCCAGCACCCGGACCCGCAATGAGCAGTTCTTC. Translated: CASTRTRNEQFF.

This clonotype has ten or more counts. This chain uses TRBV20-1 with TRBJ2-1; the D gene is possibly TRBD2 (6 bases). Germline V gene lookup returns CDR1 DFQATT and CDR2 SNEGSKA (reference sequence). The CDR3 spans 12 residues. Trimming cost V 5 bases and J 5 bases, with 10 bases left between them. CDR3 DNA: TGCAGTGCTCCGGGACTCCACAATGAGCAGTTCTTC. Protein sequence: CSAPGLHNEQFF.